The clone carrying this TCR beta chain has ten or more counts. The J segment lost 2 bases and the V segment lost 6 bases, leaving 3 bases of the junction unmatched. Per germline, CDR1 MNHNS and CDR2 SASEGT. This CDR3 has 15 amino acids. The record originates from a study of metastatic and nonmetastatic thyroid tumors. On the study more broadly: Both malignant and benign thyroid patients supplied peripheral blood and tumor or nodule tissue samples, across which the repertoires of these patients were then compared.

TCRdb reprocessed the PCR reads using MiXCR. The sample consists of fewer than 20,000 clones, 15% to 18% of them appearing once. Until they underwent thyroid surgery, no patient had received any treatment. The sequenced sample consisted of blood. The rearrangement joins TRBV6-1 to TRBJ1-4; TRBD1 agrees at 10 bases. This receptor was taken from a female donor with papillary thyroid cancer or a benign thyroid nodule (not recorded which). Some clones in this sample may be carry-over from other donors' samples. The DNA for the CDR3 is TGTGCCAGCAGGACAGGGGGCAGGACTAATGAAAAACTGTTTTTT. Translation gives CASRTGGRTNEKLFF.